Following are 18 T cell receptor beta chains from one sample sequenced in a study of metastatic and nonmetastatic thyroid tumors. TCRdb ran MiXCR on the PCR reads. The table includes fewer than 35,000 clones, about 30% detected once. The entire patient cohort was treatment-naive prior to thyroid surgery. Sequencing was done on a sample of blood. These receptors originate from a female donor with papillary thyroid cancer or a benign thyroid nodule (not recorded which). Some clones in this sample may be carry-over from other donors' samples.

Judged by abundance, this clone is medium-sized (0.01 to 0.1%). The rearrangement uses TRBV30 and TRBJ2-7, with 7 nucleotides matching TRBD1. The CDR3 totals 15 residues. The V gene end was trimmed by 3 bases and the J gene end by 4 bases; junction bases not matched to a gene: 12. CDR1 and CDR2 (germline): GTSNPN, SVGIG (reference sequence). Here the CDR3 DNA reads TGTGCCTGGAGCGAATTGGGGGACAGAACATACGAGCAGTACTTC. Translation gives CAWSELGDRTYEQYF.

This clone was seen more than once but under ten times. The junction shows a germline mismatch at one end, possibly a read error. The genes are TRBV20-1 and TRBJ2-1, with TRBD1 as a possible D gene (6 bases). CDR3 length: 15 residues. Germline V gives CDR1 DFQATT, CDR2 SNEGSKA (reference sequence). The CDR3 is CSAKGQGTHYNEQLF. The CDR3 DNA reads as TGCAGTGCTAAAGGGCAGGGGACCCATTACAATGAGCAGCTCTTC.

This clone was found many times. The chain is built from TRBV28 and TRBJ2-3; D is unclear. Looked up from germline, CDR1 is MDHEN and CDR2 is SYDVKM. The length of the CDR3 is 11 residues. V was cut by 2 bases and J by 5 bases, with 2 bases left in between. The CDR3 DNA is TGTGCCAGCAGTTTAATAGATACGCAGTATTTT. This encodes CASSLIDTQYF.

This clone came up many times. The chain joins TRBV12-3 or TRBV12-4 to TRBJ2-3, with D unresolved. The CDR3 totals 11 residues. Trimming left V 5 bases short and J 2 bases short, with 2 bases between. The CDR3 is CASSLTDTQYF. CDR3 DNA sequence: TGTGCCAGCAGTCTCACAGATACGCAGTATTTT.

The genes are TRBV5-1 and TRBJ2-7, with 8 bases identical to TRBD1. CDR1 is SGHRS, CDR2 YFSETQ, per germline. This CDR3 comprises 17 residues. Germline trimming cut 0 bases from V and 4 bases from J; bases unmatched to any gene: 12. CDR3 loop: CASSLDPPGQGTYEQYF. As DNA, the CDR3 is TGCGCCAGCAGCTTGGACCCACCCGGACAGGGAACTTACGAGCAGTACTTC. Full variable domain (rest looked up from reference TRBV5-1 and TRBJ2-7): KAGVTQTPRYLIKTRGQQVTLSCSPISGHRSVSWYQQTPGQGLQFLFEYFSETQRNKGNFPGRFSGRQFSNSRSEMNVSTLELGDSALYLCASSLDPPGQGTYEQYFGPGTRLTVT.

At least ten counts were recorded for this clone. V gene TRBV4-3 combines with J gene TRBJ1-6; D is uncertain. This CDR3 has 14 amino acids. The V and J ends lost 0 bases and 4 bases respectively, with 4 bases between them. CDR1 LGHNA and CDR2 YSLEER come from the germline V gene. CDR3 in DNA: TGCGCCAGCAGCCAAGAGCGTTATAATTCACCCCTCCACTTT. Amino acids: CASSQERYNSPLHF.

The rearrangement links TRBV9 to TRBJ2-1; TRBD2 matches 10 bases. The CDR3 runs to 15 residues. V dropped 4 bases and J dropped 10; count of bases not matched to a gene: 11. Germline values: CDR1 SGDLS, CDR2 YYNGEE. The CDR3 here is CASSPWTSGREEQFF. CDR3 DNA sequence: TGTGCCAGCAGCCCCTGGACTAGCGGCAGGGAGGAGCAGTTCTTC.

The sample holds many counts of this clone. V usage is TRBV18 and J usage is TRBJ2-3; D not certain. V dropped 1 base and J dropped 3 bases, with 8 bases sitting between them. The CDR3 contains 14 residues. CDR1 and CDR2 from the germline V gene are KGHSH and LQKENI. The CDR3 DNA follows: TGTGCCAGCTCACCACGACCACTTACAGATACGCAGTATTTT. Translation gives CASSPRPLTDTQYF. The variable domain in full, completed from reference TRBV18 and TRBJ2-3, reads NAGVMQNPRHLVRRRGQEARLRCSPMKGHSHVYWYRQLPEEGLKFMVYLQKENIIDESGMPKERFSAEFPKEGPSILRIQQVVRGDSAAYFCASSPRPLTDTQYFGPGTRLTVL.

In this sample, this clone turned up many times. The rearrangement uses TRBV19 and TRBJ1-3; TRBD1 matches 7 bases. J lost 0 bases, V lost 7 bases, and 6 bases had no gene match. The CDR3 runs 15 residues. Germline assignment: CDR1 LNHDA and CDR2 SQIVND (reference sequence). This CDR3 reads CASTTGRYSGNTIYF. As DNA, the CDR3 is TGTGCCAGTACGACAGGGCGATACTCTGGAAACACCATATATTTT.

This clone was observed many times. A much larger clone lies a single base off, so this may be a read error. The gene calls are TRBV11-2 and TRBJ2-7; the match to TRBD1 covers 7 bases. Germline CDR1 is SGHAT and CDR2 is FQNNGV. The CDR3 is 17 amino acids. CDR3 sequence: CASSLGGPGTADSEQYF. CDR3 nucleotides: TGCGCCAGCAGCTTAGGGGGTCCTGGGACAGCTGATTCTGAGCAGTACTTC.

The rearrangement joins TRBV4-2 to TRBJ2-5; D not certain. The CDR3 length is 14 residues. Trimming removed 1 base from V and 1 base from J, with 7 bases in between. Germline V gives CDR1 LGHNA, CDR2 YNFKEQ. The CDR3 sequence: CASSQGASQETQYF. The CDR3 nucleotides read TGTGCCAGCAGCCAAGGTGCCAGCCAAGAGACCCAGTACTTC.

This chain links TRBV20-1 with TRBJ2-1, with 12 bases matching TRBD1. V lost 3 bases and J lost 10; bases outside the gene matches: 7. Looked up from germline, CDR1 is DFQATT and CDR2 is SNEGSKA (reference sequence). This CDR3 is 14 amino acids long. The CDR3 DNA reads TGCAGTGCTAGCCGGGACAGGGGGCTGGGGGAGCAGTTCTTC. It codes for CSASRDRGLGEQFF.

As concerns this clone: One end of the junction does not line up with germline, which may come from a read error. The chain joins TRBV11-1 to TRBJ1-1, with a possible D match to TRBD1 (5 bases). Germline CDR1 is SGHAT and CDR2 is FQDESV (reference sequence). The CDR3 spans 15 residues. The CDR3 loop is CATQTLGGKNPEAFF. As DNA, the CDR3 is TGTGCCACCCAAACCTTGGGGGGAAAGAACCCTGAAGCTTTCTTT.

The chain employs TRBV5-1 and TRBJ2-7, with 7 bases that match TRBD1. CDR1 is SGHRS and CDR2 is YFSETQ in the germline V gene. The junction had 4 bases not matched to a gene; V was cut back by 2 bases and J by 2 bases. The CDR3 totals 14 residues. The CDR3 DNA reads TGCGCCAGCAGCTTTACAGGGGAAACCTACGAGCAGTACTTC. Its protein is CASSFTGETYEQYF.

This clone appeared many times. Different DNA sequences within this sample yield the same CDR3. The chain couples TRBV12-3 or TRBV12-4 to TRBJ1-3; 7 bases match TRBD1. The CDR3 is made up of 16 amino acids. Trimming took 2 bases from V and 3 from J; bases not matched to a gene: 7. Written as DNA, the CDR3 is TGTGCCAGCAGTTTAAGGAGGGGGCACCTTGGAAACACCATATATTTT. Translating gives CASSLRRGHLGNTIYF.

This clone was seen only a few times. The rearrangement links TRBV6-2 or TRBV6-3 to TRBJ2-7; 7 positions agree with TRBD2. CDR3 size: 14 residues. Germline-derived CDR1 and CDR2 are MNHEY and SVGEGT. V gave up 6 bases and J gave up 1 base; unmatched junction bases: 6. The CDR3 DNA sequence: TGTGCCAGCAGAGAATCGGGAGGTTCCTACGAGCAGTACTTC. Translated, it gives CASRESGGSYEQYF.

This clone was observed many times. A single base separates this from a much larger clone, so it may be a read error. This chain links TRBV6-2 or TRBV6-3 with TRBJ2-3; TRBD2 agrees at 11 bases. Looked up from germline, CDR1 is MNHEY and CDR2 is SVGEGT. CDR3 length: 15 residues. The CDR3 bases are TGTGCCAGCAGTACGGGACTAGCGGACACAGATATGCAGTATTTT. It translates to CASSTGLADTDMQYF.

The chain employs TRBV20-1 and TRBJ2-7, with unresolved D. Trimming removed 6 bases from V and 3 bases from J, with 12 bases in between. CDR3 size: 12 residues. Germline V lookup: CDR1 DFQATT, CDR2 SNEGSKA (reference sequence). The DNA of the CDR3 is TGCAGTGCCACCCAGCTATTCTACGAGCAGTACTTC. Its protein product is CSATQLFYEQYF.